This entry features one T cell receptor (beta chain) sequence. Its matching antigen is unknown. The sample originates from a study of OX40 agonist ivuxolimab in advanced cancers. The wider study: Ivuxolimab was administered intravenously to patients at 0.01 to 10 mg/kg every 2 weeks.

Whole-study findings and limits: Undetermined was the antigen specificity of the expanded peripheral T cells. In CD8+ T cells, expanded clones were on average more numerous than in CD4+.

Some clones are missing from TCRdb's copy, which holds only in-frame ones; the method was immunoSEQ multiplex PCR. The sample holds approximately 90,000 clones; around nine tenths are singletons and the top ten take around 0.3%. V shed 1 base and J shed 6 bases, with 11 bases lying between them. This CDR3 is built from 14 residues. Germline CDR1 and CDR2: MNHNS and SASEGT. The input for sequencing was CD4+ or CD8+ T cells sorted from blood, taken in a trial of the OX40 agonist ivuxolimab. This TCR was sampled from an adult with an advanced solid tumor such as melanoma, head and neck, liver or kidney cancer. This chain uses TRBV6-1 with TRBJ2-3; weak D call: TRBD1 (6 bases). CDR3: CASSEVRQVDTQYF. CDR3 DNA: TGTGCCAGCAGTGAAGTCCGACAGGTGGATACGCAGTATTTT.